This TCR beta chain came from a study of CD8 T cells in Susac syndrome. Regarding the study as a whole: The authors acknowledged that the study's TCR sequencing and HLA analysis involved relatively few individuals.

Germline V gives CDR1 DFQATT, CDR2 SNEGSKA (reference sequence). The CDR3 sequence is 14 residues long. Trimming stripped 6 bases from V and 6 bases from J, with 19 bases between. The sequenced target, TCR beta, came from blood CD8+ and CD4+ T cells. Negative magnetic isolation gave CD8+ and CD4+ cells; FACS enriched CD8+ TEMRA. Comment on this clonotype: As yet, its antigen is unknown.

Reverse transcription of roughly 0.5 to 1 ug RNA used random hexamers. Multiplex immunoSEQ PCR targeted 54 Vbeta and 13 Jbeta TCR beta segments. Using its own MiXCR run on the immunoSEQ multiplex PCR reads, TCRdb lists one record per CDR3 protein. The sample holds 150,000 to 200,000 distinct CDR3 sequences, about 93% seen once. The sequence derives from a human donor with multiple sclerosis. What was sequenced was CD4+ T cells from PBMCs. The chain couples TRBV20-1 to TRBJ2-3; D tentatively fits TRBD1 or TRBD2 (5 bases each). DNA of the CDR3: TGCAGTGCACCTTCGCTAGCCGGGGCCGATACGCAGTATTTT. It yields the protein CSAPSLAGADTQYF.